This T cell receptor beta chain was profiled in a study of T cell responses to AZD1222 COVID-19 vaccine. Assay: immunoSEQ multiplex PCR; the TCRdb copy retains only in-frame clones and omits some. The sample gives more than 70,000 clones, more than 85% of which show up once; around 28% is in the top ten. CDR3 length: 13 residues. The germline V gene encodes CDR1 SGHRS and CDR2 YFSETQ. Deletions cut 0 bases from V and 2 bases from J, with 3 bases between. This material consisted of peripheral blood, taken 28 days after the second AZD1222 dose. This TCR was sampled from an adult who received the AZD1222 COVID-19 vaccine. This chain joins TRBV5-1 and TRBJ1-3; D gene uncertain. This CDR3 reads CASSLGTGNTIYF. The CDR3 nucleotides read TGCGCCAGCAGCTTGGGAACTGGAAACACCATATATTTT. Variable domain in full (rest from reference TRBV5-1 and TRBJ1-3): KAGVTQTPRYLIKTRGQQVTLSCSPISGHRSVSWYQQTPGQGLQFLFEYFSETQRNKGNFPGRFSGRQFSNSRSEMNVSTLELGDSALYLCASSLGTGNTIYFGEGSWLTVV.